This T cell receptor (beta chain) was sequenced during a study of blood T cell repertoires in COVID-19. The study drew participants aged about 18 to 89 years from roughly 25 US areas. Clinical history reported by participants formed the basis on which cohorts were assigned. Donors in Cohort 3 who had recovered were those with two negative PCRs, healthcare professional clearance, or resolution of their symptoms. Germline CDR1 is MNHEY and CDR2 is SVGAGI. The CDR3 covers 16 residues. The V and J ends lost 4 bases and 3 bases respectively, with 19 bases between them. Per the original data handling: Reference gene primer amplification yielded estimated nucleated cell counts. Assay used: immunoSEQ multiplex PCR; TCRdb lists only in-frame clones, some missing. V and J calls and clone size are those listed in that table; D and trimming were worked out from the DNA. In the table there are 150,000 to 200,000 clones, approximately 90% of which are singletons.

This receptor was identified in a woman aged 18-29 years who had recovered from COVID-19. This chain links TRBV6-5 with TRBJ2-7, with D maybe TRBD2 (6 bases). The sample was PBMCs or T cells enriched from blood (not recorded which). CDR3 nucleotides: TGTGCCAGCAGTTCCCGGGGAGGTGGGGGATTCTACGAGCAGTACTTC. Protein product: CASSSRGGGGFYEQYF.